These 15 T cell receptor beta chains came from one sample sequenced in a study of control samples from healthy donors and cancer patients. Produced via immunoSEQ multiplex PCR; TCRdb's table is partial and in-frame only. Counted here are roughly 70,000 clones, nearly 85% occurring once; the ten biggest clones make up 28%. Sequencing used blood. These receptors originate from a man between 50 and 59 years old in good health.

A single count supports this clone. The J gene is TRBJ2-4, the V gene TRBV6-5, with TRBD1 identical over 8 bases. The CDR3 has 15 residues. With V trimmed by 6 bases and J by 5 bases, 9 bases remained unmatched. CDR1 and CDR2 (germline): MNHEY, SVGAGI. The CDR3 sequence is CASRLRHRGENIQYF. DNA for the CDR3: TGTGCCAGCAGGCTCCGACACAGGGGGGAAAACATTCAGTACTTC.

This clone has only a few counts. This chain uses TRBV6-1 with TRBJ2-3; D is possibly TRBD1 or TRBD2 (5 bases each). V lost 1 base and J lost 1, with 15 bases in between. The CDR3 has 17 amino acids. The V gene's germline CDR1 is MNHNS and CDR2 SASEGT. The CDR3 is CASSEGGRRGGTDTQYF. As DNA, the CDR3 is TGTGCCAGCAGTGAAGGGGGTAGGAGAGGGGGCACAGATACGCAGTATTTT.

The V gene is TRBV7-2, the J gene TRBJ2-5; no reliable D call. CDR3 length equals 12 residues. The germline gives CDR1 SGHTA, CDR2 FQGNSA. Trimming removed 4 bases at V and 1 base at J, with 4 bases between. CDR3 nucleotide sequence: TGTGCCAGCAGCTGGATCCAAGAGACCCAGTACTTC. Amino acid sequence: CASSWIQETQYF.

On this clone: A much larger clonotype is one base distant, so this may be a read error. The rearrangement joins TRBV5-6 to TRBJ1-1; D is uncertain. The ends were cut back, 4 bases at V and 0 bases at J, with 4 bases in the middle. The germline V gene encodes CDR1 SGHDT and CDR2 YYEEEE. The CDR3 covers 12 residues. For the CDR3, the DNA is TGTGCCAGCAGCCGAATGAACACTGAAGCTTTCTTT. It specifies CASSRMNTEAFF.

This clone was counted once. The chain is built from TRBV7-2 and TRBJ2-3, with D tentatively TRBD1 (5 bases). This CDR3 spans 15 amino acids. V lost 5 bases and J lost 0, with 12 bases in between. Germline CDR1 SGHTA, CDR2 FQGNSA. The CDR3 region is CASSMTALSTDTQYF. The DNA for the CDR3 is TGTGCCAGCAGCATGACAGCTTTAAGCACAGATACGCAGTATTTT.

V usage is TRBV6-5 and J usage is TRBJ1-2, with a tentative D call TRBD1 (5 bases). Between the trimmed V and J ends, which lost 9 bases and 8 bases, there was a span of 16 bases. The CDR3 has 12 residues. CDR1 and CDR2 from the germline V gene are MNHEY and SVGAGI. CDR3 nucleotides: TGTGCCAGACGAGCTGGGACGGGAGGCTACACCTTC. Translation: CARRAGTGGYTF.

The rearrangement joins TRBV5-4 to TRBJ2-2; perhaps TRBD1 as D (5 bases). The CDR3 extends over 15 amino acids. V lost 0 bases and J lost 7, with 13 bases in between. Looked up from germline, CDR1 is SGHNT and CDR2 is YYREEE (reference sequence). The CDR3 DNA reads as TGTGCCAGCAGCTTGGCGGGTCAGGGTGACGGGGAGCTGTTTTTT. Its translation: CASSLAGQGDGELFF.

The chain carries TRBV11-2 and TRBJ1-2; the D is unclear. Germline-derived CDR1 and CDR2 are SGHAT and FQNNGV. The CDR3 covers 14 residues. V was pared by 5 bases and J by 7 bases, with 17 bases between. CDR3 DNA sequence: TGTGCCAGCAGCACTCTCGGGATTCAGAGTGGCTACACCTTC. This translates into CASSTLGIQSGYTF.

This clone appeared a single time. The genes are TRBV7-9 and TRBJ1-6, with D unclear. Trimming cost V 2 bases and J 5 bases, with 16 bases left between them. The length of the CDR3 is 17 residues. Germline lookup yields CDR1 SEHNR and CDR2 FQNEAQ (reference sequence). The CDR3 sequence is CASSLWRFRPDNSPLHF. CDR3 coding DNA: TGTGCCAGCAGCTTATGGAGGTTTAGGCCTGATAATTCACCCCTCCACTTT. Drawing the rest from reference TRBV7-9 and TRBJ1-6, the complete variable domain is DTGVSQNPRHKITKRGQNVTFRCDPISEHNRLYWYRQTLGQGPEFLTYFQNEAQLEKSRLLSDRFSAERPKGSFSTLEIQRTEQGDSAMYLCASSLWRFRPDNSPLHFGNGTRLTVT.

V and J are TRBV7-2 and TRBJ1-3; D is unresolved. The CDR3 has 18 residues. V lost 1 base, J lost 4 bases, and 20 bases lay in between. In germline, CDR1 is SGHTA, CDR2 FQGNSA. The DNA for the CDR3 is TGTGCCAGCAGCTTAGATCAGGCACGAAGGTTCTCCGGAAACACCATATATTTT. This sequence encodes CASSLDQARRFSGNTIYF.

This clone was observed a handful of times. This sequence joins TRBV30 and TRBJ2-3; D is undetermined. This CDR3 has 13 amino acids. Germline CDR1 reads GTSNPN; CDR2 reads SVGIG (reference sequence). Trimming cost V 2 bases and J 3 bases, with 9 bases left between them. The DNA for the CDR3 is TGTGCCTGGAGTTTTGGGGTAACAGATACGCAGTATTTT. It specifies CAWSFGVTDTQYF. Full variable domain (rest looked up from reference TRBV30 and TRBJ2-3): SQTIHQWPATLVQPVGSPLSLECTVEGTSNPNLYWYRQAAGRGLQLLFYSVGIGQISSEVPQNLSASRPQDRQFILSSKKLLLSDSGFYLCAWSFGVTDTQYFGPGTRLTVL.

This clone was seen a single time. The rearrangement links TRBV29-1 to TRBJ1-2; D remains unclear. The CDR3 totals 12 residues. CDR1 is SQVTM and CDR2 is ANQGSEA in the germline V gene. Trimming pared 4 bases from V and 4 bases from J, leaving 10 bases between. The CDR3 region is CSVVNLAYGYTF. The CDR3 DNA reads TGCAGCGTTGTAAACTTAGCCTATGGCTACACCTTC.

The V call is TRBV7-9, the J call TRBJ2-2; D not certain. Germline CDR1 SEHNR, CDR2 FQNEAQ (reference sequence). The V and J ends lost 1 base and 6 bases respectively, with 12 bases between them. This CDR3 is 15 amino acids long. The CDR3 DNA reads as TGTGCCAGCAGCTTAGACGCAGCGAGTGCCGGGGAGCTGTTTTTT. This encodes CASSLDAASAGELFF.

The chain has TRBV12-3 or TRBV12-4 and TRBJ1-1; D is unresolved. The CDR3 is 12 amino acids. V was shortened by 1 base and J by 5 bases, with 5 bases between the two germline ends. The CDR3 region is CASSLGVTEAFF. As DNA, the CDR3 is TGTGCCAGCAGTTTAGGGGTTACTGAAGCTTTCTTT.

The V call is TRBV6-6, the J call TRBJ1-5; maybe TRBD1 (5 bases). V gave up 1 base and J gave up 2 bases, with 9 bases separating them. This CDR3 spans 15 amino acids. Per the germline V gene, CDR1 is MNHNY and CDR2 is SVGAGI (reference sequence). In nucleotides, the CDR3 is TGTGCCAGCAGTTACTTATCAGGGCGCAATCAGCCCCAGCATTTT. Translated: CASSYLSGRNQPQHF.